This record looks at one T cell receptor (beta chain) sequence and its context. Its antigen is unknown. Each sorted fraction was over 95% pure. Expressed TCRB transcripts were sequenced after all isolated RNA was converted to cDNA. Profiled with immunoSEQ multiplex PCR; TCRdb holds only in-frame clones, not every one. The sample has 200,000 to 300,000 clones, roughly 20% seen once. The data belong to a study of beta chain features in type 1 diabetes. Study results and limitations: All four CD4+ subsets from Type 1 diabetes patients carried moderately but significantly shorter TCRB CDR3s. Across patients, naive, central memory and Treg TCRB repertoires exhibited apparently greater similarity than was observed across healthy donors. VDJ junctions from patients with type 1 diabetes contained fewer insertions and more deletions. Shorter templates might be favored by PCR, and equally so in patients and in controls.

Losses at the gene ends were 4 bases for V and 4 bases for J; bases not matched to a gene: 1. This CDR3 region has 14 residues. The germline V gene has CDR1 LNHDA and CDR2 SQIVND (reference sequence). Sequenced input: naive CD4+ T cells from blood. The genes are TRBV19 and TRBJ2-1; 10 positions agree with TRBD1. The TCR originated in a woman in her forties with type 1 diabetes. The CDR3 is CASSRTGGYNEQFF. The DNA of the CDR3 is TGTGCCAGTAGTAGGACAGGGGGATACAATGAGCAGTTCTTC.